The next 18 T cell receptor beta chains were all read from a single sample in a study of cytomegalovirus exposure and HLA in healthy donors. Sequenced by immunoSEQ multiplex PCR; TCRdb stores in-frame clones only, minus some. The sample lists fewer than 200,000 clones, approximately 86% occurring once. Sequencing was done on a sample of PBMCs. The source of these receptors is a woman aged 18-29 years in good health and CMV-seronegative.

The rearrangement joins TRBV5-1 to TRBJ1-2; 8 bases match TRBD1. The CDR3 covers 15 residues. V lost 0 bases to trimming and J lost 8 bases; unmatched junction nucleotides: 9. The germline V gene encodes CDR1 SGHRS and CDR2 YFSETQ. CDR3 sequence: CASSLALTGAQGYTF. DNA for the CDR3: TGCGCCAGCAGCTTGGCCCTGACAGGGGCACAAGGCTACACCTTC.

The table lists this clone with a count of one. V and J are TRBV29-1 and TRBJ2-5; TRBD1 matches at 8 bases. In germline, CDR1 is SQVTM, CDR2 ANQGSEA. The V and J ends lost 5 bases and 2 bases, in that order; junction bases with no gene match: 7. The length of the CDR3 is 14 residues. The CDR3 protein is CSVSGTGYQETQYF. For the CDR3, the DNA is TGCAGCGTTTCCGGGACAGGCTATCAAGAGACCCAGTACTTC.

DNA of the CDR3: TGTGCCAGCAGCTCGGACAGGGTACGCTACTACGAGCAGTACTTC. Translated: CASSSDRVRYYEQYF. This chain joins TRBV7-8 and TRBJ2-7, with TRBD1 matching 8 bases. Looked up from germline, CDR1 is SGHVS and CDR2 is FQNEAQ. This CDR3 is built from 15 residues. V was clipped by 4 bases and J by 3 bases; unmatched bases: 8.

The chain uses TRBV5-6 and TRBJ2-7; D not certain. Trimming took 1 base from V and 2 from J, leaving 7 bases between them. The germline V gene has CDR1 SGHDT and CDR2 YYEEEE. This CDR3 contains 13 residues. CDR3 region: CASSLYQAYEQYF. The DNA of the CDR3 is TGTGCCAGCAGCTTGTATCAGGCCTACGAGCAGTACTTC.

The V and J genes are TRBV27 and TRBJ2-1; D possibly corresponds to TRBD2 (6 bases). The germline CDR1 and CDR2 sequences are MNHEY and SMNVEV (reference sequence). V dropped 7 bases and J dropped 0 bases, with 13 bases sitting between them. This CDR3 is built from 15 residues. DNA of the CDR3: TGTGCCAGCACCCGGGAGTATAGCTCCTACAATGAGCAGTTCTTC. Residues: CASTREYSSYNEQFF.

This chain joins TRBV29-1 and TRBJ1-1; 10 bases agree with TRBD1. Per the germline V gene, CDR1 is SQVTM and CDR2 is ANQGSEA. There are 14 residues in the CDR3. Unmatched junction bases numbered 5, after V lost 6 bases and J lost 1 base. This CDR3 reads CSVTRTGGNTEAFF. CDR3 in DNA: TGCAGCGTCACAAGGACAGGGGGGAACACTGAAGCTTTCTTT.

This sequence joins TRBV4-3 and TRBJ2-6; 8 positions agree with TRBD1. The ends lost 4 bases at V and 3 bases at J; junction bases unmatched: 14. Germline V CDR1 and CDR2: LGHNA, YSLEER. The CDR3 is 19 amino acids. CDR3 residues: CASSPLQGADLFGANVLTF. The CDR3 DNA follows: TGCGCCAGCAGCCCTTTGCAGGGGGCAGATCTTTTTGGGGCCAACGTCCTGACTTTC.

The V call is TRBV30, the J call TRBJ1-2; a possible D gene is TRBD1 (6 bases). CDR3 size: 13 residues. CDR1 and CDR2 (germline): GTSNPN, SVGIG (reference sequence). The V end was cut by 6 bases, the J end by 4 bases, with 15 bases between. The CDR3 DNA follows: TGTGCCTGCCCGTACAGGGCCTTCTATGGCTACACCTTC. Its protein product is CACPYRAFYGYTF.

CDR3 sequence: CASSLSGQNYNEQFF. The CDR3, as DNA: TGTGCCAGCAGTTTATCAGGACAGAACTACAATGAGCAGTTCTTC. The chain carries TRBV27 and TRBJ2-1, with D possibly being TRBD1 (6 bases). V shed 0 bases and J shed 3 bases, with 9 bases lying between them. Germline-derived CDR1 and CDR2 are MNHEY and SMNVEV (reference sequence). The CDR3 runs to 15 residues.

This clone was seen just once. The chain carries TRBV4-1 and TRBJ1-3; D gene ambiguous. V dropped 4 bases and J dropped 0 bases, with 13 bases sitting between them. Germline CDR1 and CDR2: MGHRA and YSYEKL. The CDR3 consists of 16 residues. The CDR3 sequence: CASSPRTLSSGNTIYF. As DNA, the CDR3 is TGCGCCAGCAGCCCGCGGACTTTGAGCTCTGGAAACACCATATATTTT.

The V call is TRBV9, the J call TRBJ1-3; maybe TRBD1 (5 bases). Germline V lookup: CDR1 SGDLS, CDR2 YYNGEE. Trimming took off 4 bases at V and 0 bases at J, with 20 bases between the two ends. This CDR3 is built from 18 residues. CDR3 amino acids: CASSQGAFWGGSGNTIYF. DNA of the CDR3: TGTGCCAGCAGCCAAGGAGCCTTTTGGGGGGGCTCTGGAAACACCATATATTTT.

The gene calls are TRBV9 and TRBJ2-2, with 8 bases aligning to TRBD2. This CDR3 comprises 17 residues. V was clipped by 0 bases and J by 5 bases; unmatched bases: 9. CDR1 is SGDLS, CDR2 YYNGEE, per germline. The CDR3 here is CASSVAGGPSLTGELFF. The CDR3 DNA is TGTGCCAGCAGCGTAGCGGGAGGGCCCTCTCTAACCGGGGAGCTGTTTTTT.

V is TRBV9 and J is TRBJ2-5; D might be TRBD1 (6 bases). The length of the CDR3 is 15 residues. Germline V gene lookup returns CDR1 SGDLS and CDR2 YYNGEE. Trimming took off 4 bases at V and 5 bases at J, with 18 bases between the two ends. For the CDR3, the DNA is TGTGCCAGCAGCCCCCATAGTGGGGGCAGGGAGACCCAGTACTTC. Protein sequence: CASSPHSGGRETQYF.

The V call is TRBV2, the J call TRBJ1-2, with no clear D. Per germline, CDR1 SNHLY and CDR2 FYNNEI. There are 14 residues in the CDR3. Between the trimmed V and J ends, which lost 1 base and 5 bases, there was a span of 11 bases. CDR3 sequence reads: CASSEGNRVYGYTF. The CDR3 DNA reads as TGTGCCAGCAGTGAAGGTAACAGAGTATATGGCTACACCTTC.

The chain links TRBV5-6 to TRBJ1-2; 7 bases are shared with TRBD1. This CDR3 contains 14 residues. The V segment lost 0 bases and the J segment 6 bases; nucleotides outside the gene matches: 5. Germline assignment: CDR1 SGHDT and CDR2 YYEEEE. The CDR3: CASSLVPGGDGYTF. CDR3 bases: TGTGCCAGCAGCTTGGTTCCAGGGGGTGATGGCTACACCTTC.

This clone was picked up one time. This chain links TRBV9 with TRBJ2-1; TRBD2 aligns across 10 bases. The germline CDR1 and CDR2 sequences are SGDLS and YYNGEE. Losses at the gene ends were 0 bases for V and 7 bases for J; bases not matched to a gene: 4. The CDR3 extends over 15 amino acids. The DNA for the CDR3 is TGTGCCAGCAGCGTAGAGGGTAGCGGGGGGAATGAGCAGTTCTTC. The encoded protein is CASSVEGSGGNEQFF. Full variable domain (remainder filled in from reference TRBV9 and TRBJ2-1): DSGVTQTPKHLITATGQRVTLRCSPRSGDLSVYWYQQSLDQGLQFLIQYYNGEERAKGNILERFSAQQFPDLHSELNLSSLELGDSALYFCASSVEGSGGNEQFFGPGTRLTVL.

This clone was observed a handful of times. This chain uses TRBV19 with TRBJ1-1, with D unresolved. Germline CDR1 reads LNHDA; CDR2 reads SQIVND (reference sequence). Trimming stripped 3 bases from V and 1 base from J, with 12 bases between. The CDR3 contains 15 residues. DNA for the CDR3: TGTGCCAGTAGTATGGTTAAGGCGGGGAACACTGAAGCTTTCTTT. This translates into CASSMVKAGNTEAFF.

V usage is TRBV19 and J usage is TRBJ2-2; TRBD1 matches at 7 bases. The CDR3 contains 16 residues. V was pared by 7 bases and J by 1 base, with 9 bases of the junction left unmatched. Germline V gives CDR1 LNHDA, CDR2 SQIVND (reference sequence). The CDR3 loop is CASNRRGPENTGELFF. Here the CDR3 DNA reads TGTGCCAGTAATAGAAGGGGGCCGGAGAACACCGGGGAGCTGTTTTTT.